The clone carrying this TCR beta chain showed up just once. Its target is unknown. The table came from immunoSEQ multiplex PCR; TCRdb's copy has only in-frame clones and leaves some out. Of about 94,000 clones listed, less than 95% are singletons. The junction had 3 bases not matched to a gene; V was cut back by 3 bases and J by 3 bases. Per the germline V gene, CDR1 is SGDLS and CDR2 is YYNGEE. The CDR3 sequence is 14 residues long. The data were taken from a study of OX40 agonist ivuxolimab in advanced cancers. Study outcomes and limitations: Mean expanded clone counts were higher in CD8+ than CD4+ T cells.

This clonotype was obtained from an adult with an advanced solid tumor such as melanoma, head and neck, liver or kidney cancer. Sequencing used CD4+ or CD8+ T cells sorted from blood, obtained in a trial of the OX40 agonist ivuxolimab. V usage is TRBV9 and J usage is TRBJ1-5; 7 bases fit TRBD1. CDR3 sequence (DNA): TGTGCCAGCAGCGGGGGACAGCCCAATCAGCCCCAGCATTTT. Translated: CASSGGQPNQPQHF.